The 23 T cell receptor beta chains reported below all come from one sample, sequenced in a study of OX40 agonist ivuxolimab in advanced cancers. The data were produced by immunoSEQ multiplex PCR, yet TCRdb's version contains in-frame clones alone and is incomplete. The table has some 65,000 clones, over 75% seen once. This sample comprised CD4+ or CD8+ T cells sorted from blood, obtained in a trial of the OX40 agonist ivuxolimab. The receptor source for this set is an adult with an advanced solid tumor such as melanoma, head and neck, liver or kidney cancer.

The chain links TRBV5-5 to TRBJ2-5, with D hard to call. Germline loops: CDR1 SGHKS, CDR2 YYEKEE (reference sequence). The CDR3 sequence is 14 residues long. Deletions cut 0 bases from V and 5 bases from J, with 11 bases between. The CDR3 nucleotides read TGTGCCAGCAGCTTGGCCGTCCGATTGGAGACCCAGTACTTC. This encodes CASSLAVRLETQYF.

This rearrangement joins TRBV11-2 to TRBJ1-2; D call uncertain. The V gene lost 4 bases and the J gene lost 5 bases, with 17 bases spanning the gap. CDR3 length: 15 amino acids. Germline V CDR1 and CDR2: SGHAT, FQNNGV. The DNA of the CDR3 is TGTGCCAGCAGCTCCCTACGGAGGACGGAGTATGGCTACACCTTC. Protein product: CASSSLRRTEYGYTF.

In its sample, this clone was seen once. The chain is built from TRBV5-1 and TRBJ2-5; 10 nucleotides agree with TRBD1. Trimming cost V 4 bases and J 5 bases; bases outside gene matches: 8. Germline loops: CDR1 SGHRS, CDR2 YFSETQ. This CDR3 region has 15 residues. The CDR3 coding sequence is TGCGCCAGCAGCACCCGACAGGGGGCGCCGGAGACCCAGTACTTC. Translated, it gives CASSTRQGAPETQYF.

The chain recombines TRBV5-4 with TRBJ1-6; no clear D. CDR3 size: 13 residues. The germline CDR1 and CDR2 sequences are SGHNT and YYREEE (reference sequence). The V end was cut by 6 bases, the J end by 7 bases, with 11 bases between. The CDR3 spells CASTLWGNSPLHF. The CDR3, as DNA: TGTGCCAGCACATTATGGGGAAATTCACCCCTCCACTTT.

The chain links TRBV5-5 to TRBJ1-5; D not resolved. Trimming cost V 2 bases and J 5 bases, with 11 bases left between them. Per germline, CDR1 SGHKS and CDR2 YYEKEE (reference sequence). CDR3 length: 14 residues. CDR3 residues: CASSFSGRDQPQHF. The CDR3 region has the DNA TGTGCCAGCAGCTTTTCAGGACGGGATCAGCCCCAGCATTTT.

In this sample, this clone turned up once. The chain joins TRBV6-4 to TRBJ1-1, with D perhaps TRBD1 (6 bases). Germline V gene lookup returns CDR1 MRHNA and CDR2 SNTAGT. V lost 0 bases and J 1 base, leaving 9 bases between the germline ends. The CDR3 has 15 amino acids. CDR3 nucleotide sequence: TGTGCCAGCAGTGACTCGGGAGGGGGGAACACTGAAGCTTTCTTT. It translates to CASSDSGGGNTEAFF.

The genes are TRBV28 and TRBJ1-1; weak D call: TRBD1 (5 bases). The CDR3 covers 15 residues. Trimming pared 3 bases from V and 4 bases from J, leaving 15 bases between. Germline values: CDR1 MDHEN, CDR2 SYDVKM. The CDR3 spells CASSFRKGIPTEAFF. In nucleotides, the CDR3 is TGTGCCAGCAGTTTTCGGAAGGGGATCCCCACTGAAGCTTTCTTT. Looking up the rest from reference TRBV28 and TRBJ1-1 gives the full variable domain: DVKVTQSSRYLVKRTGEKVFLECVQDMDHENMFWYRQDPGLGLRLIYFSYDVKMKEKGDIPEGYSVSREKKERFSLILESASTNQTSMYLCASSFRKGIPTEAFFGQGTRLTVV.

This rearrangement joins TRBV7-9 to TRBJ2-2; TRBD2 is a possible D gene (5 bases). Germline loops: CDR1 SEHNR, CDR2 FQNEAQ (reference sequence). Trimming stripped 3 bases from V and 6 bases from J, with 8 bases between. The CDR3 runs 13 residues. CDR3 sequence: CASSFTGSGELFF. DNA of the CDR3: TGTGCCAGCAGCTTTACGGGGTCCGGGGAGCTGTTTTTT.

V and J are TRBV11-2 and TRBJ1-1, with D tentatively TRBD1 (5 bases). There are 12 residues in the CDR3. Trimming left V 3 bases short and J 12 bases short, with 14 bases between. Germline assignment: CDR1 SGHAT and CDR2 FQNNGV. CDR3 amino acids: CASSFSRVGPFF. CDR3 sequence (DNA): TGTGCCAGCAGCTTTTCCAGGGTAGGCCCTTTCTTT.

The gene calls are TRBV19 and TRBJ2-2; D gene ambiguous. The germline V and J ends were trimmed by 4 bases and 5 bases, with 14 bases remaining between them. The germline V gene has CDR1 LNHDA and CDR2 SQIVND (reference sequence). There are 15 residues in the CDR3. The CDR3 nucleotides read TGTGCCAGTAGTAAAGAGCAGGCCCCAACCGGGGAGCTGTTTTTT. It codes for CASSKEQAPTGELFF.

This clone appeared once. V usage is TRBV5-4 and J usage is TRBJ2-3; D remains unclear. CDR1 and CDR2 from the germline V gene are SGHNT and YYREEE (reference sequence). The V end lost 0 bases, the J end lost 2 bases, and 4 bases lay between the germline ends. The CDR3 length is 13 residues. The CDR3 is CASSLVTTDTQYF. The DNA for the CDR3 is TGTGCCAGCAGCTTGGTAACCACAGATACGCAGTATTTT.

V usage is TRBV7-9 and J usage is TRBJ2-5, with a possible D match to TRBD1 (8 bases). The CDR3 is 19 amino acids. CDR1 and CDR2 (germline): SEHNR, FQNEAQ (reference sequence). The V and J ends lost 1 base and 2 bases respectively, with 23 bases between them. The CDR3 protein is CASSLDRQGRARGQETQYF. Here the CDR3 DNA reads TGTGCCAGCAGCTTAGACCGACAGGGGAGGGCGCGTGGTCAAGAGACCCAGTACTTC.

With regard to this clone: This specimen includes other DNA sequences encoding the same CDR3. The chain has TRBV30 and TRBJ1-1; D is ambiguous. The germline V and J ends were trimmed by 8 bases and 4 bases, with 11 bases remaining between them. Germline loops: CDR1 GTSNPN, CDR2 SVGIG (reference sequence). The CDR3 has 11 residues. In nucleotides, the CDR3 is TGTGCCCGACTACGGGGCACTGAAGCTTTCTTT. Amino acid sequence: CARLRGTEAFF.

This clone was counted once. The V call is TRBV10-3, the J call TRBJ2-5; 10 bases are shared with TRBD2. The CDR3 covers 15 residues. Germline V gives CDR1 ENHRY, CDR2 SYGVKD. With V trimmed by 6 bases and J by 1 base, 5 bases remained unmatched. The CDR3 loop is CAIREAGGRQETQYF. CDR3 coding DNA: TGTGCCATCAGGGAAGCGGGGGGGCGCCAAGAGACCCAGTACTTC.

The chain joins TRBV5-1 to TRBJ2-7, with D possibly TRBD2 on 6 matching bases. Trimming removed 1 base from V and 9 bases from J, with 8 bases in between. There are 11 residues in the CDR3. Germline values: CDR1 SGHRS, CDR2 YFSETQ. CDR3 nucleotides: TGCGCCAGCAGCTTGACGGGGGTGCAGTACTTC. Translation gives CASSLTGVQYF.

This clone has a handful of counts. The CDR3 protein is CASRLQGASGYTF. In DNA, the CDR3 is TGTGCCAGCAGATTACAGGGGGCGTCGGGCTACACCTTC. The chain recombines TRBV6-1 with TRBJ1-2, with 9 bases aligning to TRBD1. V lost 6 bases, J lost 8 bases, and 7 bases stayed unmatched. The germline CDR1 and CDR2 sequences are MNHNS and SASEGT. The CDR3 is 13 residues long.

The V gene is TRBV5-8, the J gene TRBJ2-1, with 7 bases that match TRBD1. Germline CDR1 reads SGHTS; CDR2 reads YDEGEE. This CDR3 region has 16 residues. V was clipped by 2 bases and J by 3 bases; unmatched bases: 8. DNA of the CDR3: TGTGCCAGCAGCTTCGGGACAGTACAGCTCTACAATGAGCAGTTCTTC. Its translation: CASSFGTVQLYNEQFF.

The chain employs TRBV7-6 and TRBJ2-3, with D possibly being TRBD1 (6 bases). V gave up 3 bases and J gave up 1 base, with 8 bases separating them. CDR3 length equals 14 residues. CDR1 and CDR2 (germline): SGHVS, FNYEAQ. The DNA of the CDR3 is TGTGCCAGCAGCTTCGAGGGGGGCACAGATACGCAGTATTTT. It specifies CASSFEGGTDTQYF.

This chain uses TRBV5-5 with TRBJ2-1; 9 bases match TRBD1. V trimming: 2 bases; J trimming: 8 bases; junction bases outside the gene matches: 8. This CDR3 contains 15 residues. The V gene's germline CDR1 is SGHKS and CDR2 YYEKEE (reference sequence). The CDR3 reads CASSLWGQGVDEQFF. The CDR3 nucleotides read TGTGCCAGCAGCTTATGGGGACAGGGAGTCGATGAGCAGTTCTTC.

The chain recombines TRBV4-3 with TRBJ1-5; D unresolved. This CDR3 is 16 amino acids long. The germline V and J ends were trimmed by 0 bases and 2 bases, with 11 bases remaining between them. Germline V gene sequence: CDR1 LGHNA, CDR2 YSLEER. The CDR3 loop is CASSQDPPFGNQPQHF. CDR3 DNA sequence: TGCGCCAGCAGCCAAGATCCTCCTTTTGGCAATCAGCCCCAGCATTTT.

The chain carries TRBV5-1 and TRBJ2-1; maybe TRBD2 (5 bases). Germline values: CDR1 SGHRS, CDR2 YFSETQ. V was shortened by 2 bases and J by 5 bases, with 14 bases between the two germline ends. This CDR3 region has 15 residues. CDR3 coding DNA: TGCGCCAGCAGCTTTAGCGACGCTGGCGACAATGAGCAGTTCTTC. Translating gives CASSFSDAGDNEQFF.

This clone was recorded once. The CDR3 reads CASRPGTVSGANVLTF. The CDR3 coding sequence is TGTGCCAGTAGACCGGGGACGGTCTCTGGGGCCAACGTCCTGACTTTC. The chain carries TRBV19 and TRBJ2-6; either TRBD1 or TRBD2 may supply D (5 bases each). Trimming left V 6 bases short and J 0 bases short, with 12 bases between. The CDR3 totals 16 residues. CDR1 is LNHDA, CDR2 SQIVND, per germline (reference sequence). Full variable domain (missing parts from reference TRBV19 and TRBJ2-6): DGGITQSPKYLFRKEGQNVTLSCEQNLNHDAMYWYRQDPGQGLRLIYYSQIVNDFQKGDIAEGYSVSREKKESFPLTVTSAQKNPTAFYLCASRPGTVSGANVLTFGAGSRLTVL.

This clone appeared a single time. V usage is TRBV12-5 and J usage is TRBJ1-1; D perhaps matches TRBD1 (6 bases). The CDR3 runs 13 residues. CDR1 and CDR2 (germline): LGHNT, FRNRAP. V gave up 2 bases and J gave up 9 bases, with 13 bases separating them. DNA of the CDR3: TGTGCTAGTGGTTTGAGGGGGGGGCATCAAGCTTTCTTT. It specifies CASGLRGGHQAFF.